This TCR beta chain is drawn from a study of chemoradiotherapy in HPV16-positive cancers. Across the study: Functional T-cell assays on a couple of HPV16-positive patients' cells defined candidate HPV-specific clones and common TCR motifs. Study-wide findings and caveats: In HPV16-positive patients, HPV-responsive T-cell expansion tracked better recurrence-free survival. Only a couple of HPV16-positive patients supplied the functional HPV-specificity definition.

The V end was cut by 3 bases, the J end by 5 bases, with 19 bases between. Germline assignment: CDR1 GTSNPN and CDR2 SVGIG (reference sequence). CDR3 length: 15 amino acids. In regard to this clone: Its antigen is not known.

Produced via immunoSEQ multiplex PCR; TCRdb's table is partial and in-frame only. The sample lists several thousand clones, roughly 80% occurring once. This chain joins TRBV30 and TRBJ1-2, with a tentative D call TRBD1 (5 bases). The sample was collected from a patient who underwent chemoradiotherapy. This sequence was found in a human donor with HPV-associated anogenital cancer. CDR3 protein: CAWSPLQGGGYGYTF. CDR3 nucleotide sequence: TGTGCCTGGAGCCCCCTCCAGGGCGGTGGGTATGGCTACACCTTC. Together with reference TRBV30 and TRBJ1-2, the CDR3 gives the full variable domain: SQTIHQWPATLVQPVGSPLSLECTVEGTSNPNLYWYRQAAGRGLQLLFYSVGIGQISSEVPQNLSASRPQDRQFILSSKKLLLSDSGFYLCAWSPLQGGGYGYTFGSGTRLTVV.